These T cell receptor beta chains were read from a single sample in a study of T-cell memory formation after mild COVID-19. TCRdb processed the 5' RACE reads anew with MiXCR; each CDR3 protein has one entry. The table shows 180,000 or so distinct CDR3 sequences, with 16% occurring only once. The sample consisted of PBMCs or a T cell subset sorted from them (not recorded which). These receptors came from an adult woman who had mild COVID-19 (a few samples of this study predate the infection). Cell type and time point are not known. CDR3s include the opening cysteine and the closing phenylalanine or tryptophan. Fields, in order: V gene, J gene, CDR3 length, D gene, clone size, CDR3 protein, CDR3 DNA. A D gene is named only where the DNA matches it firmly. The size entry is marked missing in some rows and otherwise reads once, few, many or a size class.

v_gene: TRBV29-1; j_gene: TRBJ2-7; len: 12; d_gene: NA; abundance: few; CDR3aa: CSVDTHRLGQYF; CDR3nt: TGCAGCGTTGACACGCATCGTCTAGGGCAGTACTTC
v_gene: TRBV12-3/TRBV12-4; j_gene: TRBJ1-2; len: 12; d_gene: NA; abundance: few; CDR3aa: CASRGTNYGYTF; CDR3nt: TGTGCCAGCAGGGGCACGAACTATGGCTACACCTTC
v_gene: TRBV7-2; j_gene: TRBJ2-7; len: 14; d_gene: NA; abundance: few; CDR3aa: CASSLSAGTDEQYF; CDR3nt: TGTGCCAGCAGCTTATCGGCAGGGACCGACGAGCAGTACTTC
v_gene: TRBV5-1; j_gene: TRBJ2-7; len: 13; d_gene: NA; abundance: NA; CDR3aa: CASSFPGSHEQYF; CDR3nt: TGCGCCAGCAGCTTCCCCGGGTCCCACGAGCAGTACTTC
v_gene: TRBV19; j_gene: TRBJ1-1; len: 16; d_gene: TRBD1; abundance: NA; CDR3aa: CASKRGQDYPNTEAFF; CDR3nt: TGTGCCAGTAAGCGGGGACAGGACTACCCGAACACTGAAGCTTTCTTT
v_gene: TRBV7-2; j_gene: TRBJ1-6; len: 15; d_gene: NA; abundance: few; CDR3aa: CASSLDHSYNSPLHF; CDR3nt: TGTGCCAGCAGCTTGGACCACTCCTATAATTCACCCCTCCACTTT
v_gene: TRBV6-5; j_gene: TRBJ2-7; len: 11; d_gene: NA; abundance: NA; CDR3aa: CASSGGYEQYF; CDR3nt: TGTGCCAGCAGTGGGGGGTACGAGCAGTACTTC
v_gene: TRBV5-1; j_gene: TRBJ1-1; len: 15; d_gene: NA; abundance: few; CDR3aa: CASSLERAGSTEAFF; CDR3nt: TGCGCCAGCAGCCTGGAAAGGGCCGGGAGCACTGAAGCTTTCTTT
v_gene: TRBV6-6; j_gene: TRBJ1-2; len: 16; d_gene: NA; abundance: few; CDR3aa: CASSYPLTGPNYGYTF; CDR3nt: TGTGCCAGCAGTTACCCTCTAACAGGGCCCAACTATGGCTACACCTTC
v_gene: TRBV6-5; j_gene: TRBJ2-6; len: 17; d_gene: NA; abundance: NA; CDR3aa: CASSYSDSGAGANVLTF; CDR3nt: TGTGCCAGCAGTTACTCGGATTCTGGGGCTGGGGCCAACGTCCTGACTTTC
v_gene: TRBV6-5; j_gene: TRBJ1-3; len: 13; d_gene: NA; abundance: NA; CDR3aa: CATGLISGNTIYF; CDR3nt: TGTGCCACTGGACTGATCTCTGGAAACACCATATATTTT
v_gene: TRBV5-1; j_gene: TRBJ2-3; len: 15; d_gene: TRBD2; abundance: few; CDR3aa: CASSFLAGSTDTQYF; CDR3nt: TGCGCCAGCAGCTTCCTAGCGGGGAGCACAGATACGCAGTATTTT
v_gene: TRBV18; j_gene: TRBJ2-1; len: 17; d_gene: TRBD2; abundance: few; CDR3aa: CASSPPSSGSSYNEQFF; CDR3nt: TGTGCCAGCTCACCCCCCTCTAGCGGGAGCTCCTACAATGAGCAGTTCTTC
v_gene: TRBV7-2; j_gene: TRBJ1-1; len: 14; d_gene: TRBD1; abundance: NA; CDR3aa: CASSSGGLHTEAFF; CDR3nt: TGTGCCAGCAGCTCAGGGGGCTTGCACACTGAAGCTTTCTTT
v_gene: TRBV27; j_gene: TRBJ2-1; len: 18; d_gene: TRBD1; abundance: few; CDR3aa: CASNKGQGIIGVYNEQFF; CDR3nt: TGTGCCAGCAACAAAGGACAGGGGATTATTGGTGTTTATAATGAGCAGTTCTTC
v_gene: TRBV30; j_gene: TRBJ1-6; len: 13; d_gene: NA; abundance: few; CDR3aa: CAWSSQPGEPLHF; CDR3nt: TGTGCCTGGAGTTCCCAGCCGGGGGAACCCCTCCACTTT
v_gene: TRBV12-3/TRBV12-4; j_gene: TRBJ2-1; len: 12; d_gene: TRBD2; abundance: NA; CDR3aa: CASSRGTIQQFF; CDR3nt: TGTGCCAGCAGCCGGGGGACTATTCAGCAGTTCTTC
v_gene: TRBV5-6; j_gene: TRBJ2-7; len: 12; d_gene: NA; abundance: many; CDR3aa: CASSLASYEQYF; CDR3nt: TGTGCCAGCAGCTTAGCATCCTACGAGCAGTACTTC
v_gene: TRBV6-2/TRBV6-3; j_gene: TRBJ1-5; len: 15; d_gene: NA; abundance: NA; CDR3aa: CASSVPLRLNQPQHF; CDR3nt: TGTGCCAGCAGCGTCCCGCTCAGGCTCAATCAGCCCCAGCATTTT
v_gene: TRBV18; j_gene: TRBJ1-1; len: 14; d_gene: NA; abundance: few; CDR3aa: CASSPNRENTEAFF; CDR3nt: TGTGCCAGCTCACCTAACAGGGAGAACACTGAAGCTTTCTTT